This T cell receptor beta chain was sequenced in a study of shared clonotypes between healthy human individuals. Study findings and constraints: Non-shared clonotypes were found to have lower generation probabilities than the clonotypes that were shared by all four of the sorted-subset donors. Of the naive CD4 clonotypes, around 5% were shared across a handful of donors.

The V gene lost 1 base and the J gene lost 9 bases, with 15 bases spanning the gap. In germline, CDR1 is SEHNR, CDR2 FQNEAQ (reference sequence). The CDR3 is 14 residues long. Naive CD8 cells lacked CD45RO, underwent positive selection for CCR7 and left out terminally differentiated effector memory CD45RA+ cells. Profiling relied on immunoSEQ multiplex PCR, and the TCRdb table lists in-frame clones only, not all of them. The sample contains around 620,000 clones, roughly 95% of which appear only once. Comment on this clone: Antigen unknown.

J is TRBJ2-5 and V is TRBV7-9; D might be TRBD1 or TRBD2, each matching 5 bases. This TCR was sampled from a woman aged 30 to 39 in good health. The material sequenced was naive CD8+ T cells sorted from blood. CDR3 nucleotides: TGTGCCAGCAGCTTAGGATCCGCGGTGGGGGCCCAGTACTTC. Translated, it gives CASSLGSAVGAQYF.